This entry describes one T cell receptor beta chain. Its target is unknown. Researchers ran the PCR with 60 Vbeta and 13 Jbeta primers. Method: immunoSEQ multiplex PCR; TCRdb's copy keeps in-frame clones and lacks some. The table shows more than 55,000 clones, with roughly 80% occurring only once. This entry comes from a study of cytomegalovirus exposure and HLA in healthy donors. Study findings and constraints: A few of the chains that were CMV-associated were confirmed in vitro to be specific for CMV antigens. Later work associated roughly 17,000 TCR beta sequences with HLA alleles at 0.05 false discovery rate. Researchers reported in a later analysis that common viral pathogens appeared linked to several top clusters.

This receptor was obtained from a man aged 25 to 45 in good health and CMV-seronegative. Sequenced: PBMCs.

CDR3 loop: CASSPRESMGTDTQYF. DNA for the CDR3: TGTGCCAGTAGTCCCCGGGAGAGCATGGGCACAGATACGCAGTATTTT. J is TRBJ2-3 and V is TRBV19, with D possibly being TRBD2 (6 bases). Trimming took 5 bases from V and 1 from J, leaving 16 bases between them. The CDR3 covers 16 residues. Germline V gene data show CDR1 as LNHDA and CDR2 as SQIVND (reference sequence).